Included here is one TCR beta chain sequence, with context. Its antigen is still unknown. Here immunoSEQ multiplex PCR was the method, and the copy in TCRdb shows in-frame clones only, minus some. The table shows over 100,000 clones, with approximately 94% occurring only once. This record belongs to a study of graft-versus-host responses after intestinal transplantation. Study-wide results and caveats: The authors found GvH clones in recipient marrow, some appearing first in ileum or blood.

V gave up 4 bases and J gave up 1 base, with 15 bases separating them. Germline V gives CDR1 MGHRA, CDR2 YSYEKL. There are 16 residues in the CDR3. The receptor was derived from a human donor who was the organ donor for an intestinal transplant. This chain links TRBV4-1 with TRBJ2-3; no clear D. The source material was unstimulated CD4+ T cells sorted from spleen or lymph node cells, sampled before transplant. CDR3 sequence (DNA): TGCGCCAGCAGCCGGCTACATCTAGAGGGCACAGATACGCAGTATTTT. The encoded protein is CASSRLHLEGTDTQYF.